A single sample gave rise to the 5 T cell receptor beta chains below, sequenced in a study of molecular identifiers for immune sequencing clone quantification. TCRdb recomputed calls from the PCR reads with MiXCR, one row per CDR3 protein. The sample carries around 460,000 distinct CDR3 sequences, over 20% recorded once. The specimen sequenced was naive CD8+ T cells from blood, with Jurkat cell RNA spiked in. The subset: FACS-sorted CD8+CD4-CCR7+CD45RA+ naive T cells. The source is a human donor in good health. Some libraries in this study had Jurkat cell RNA spiked in.

Comment on this clonotype: Given the absence of the conserved phenylalanine or tryptophan at the CDR3 end, a read error is likely. The V call is TRBV12-3 or TRBV12-4, the J call TRBJ2-7; D gene ambiguous. This CDR3 contains 15 residues. The V end was cut by 4 bases, the J end by 3 bases, with 16 bases between. CDR3 protein: CASSSTVTPNYEQYL. The DNA for the CDR3 is TGTGCCAGCAGTTCCACAGTAACCCCTAACTACGAGCAGTACCTC.

In this sample, this clonotype turned up many times. The chain couples TRBV7-9 to TRBJ1-1; D is undetermined. CDR3 size: 12 residues. Trimming cost V 1 base and J 7 bases, with 7 bases left between them. The V gene's germline CDR1 is SEHNR and CDR2 FQNEAQ (reference sequence). The CDR3, as DNA: TGTGCCAGCAGCTTAGTACAGAATGAAGCTTTCTTT. It translates to CASSLVQNEAFF.

Concerning this clonotype itself: Just one base apart from a much larger clone, this may be a read error. The chain links TRBV28 to TRBJ2-6; D remains ambiguous. Trimming stripped 6 bases from V and 1 base from J, with 13 bases between. The germline V gene has CDR1 MDHEN and CDR2 SYDVKM. The CDR3 sequence is 16 residues long. For the CDR3, the DNA is TGTGCCAGCAGCCCTAGACTGGCTTCTGGGGCCAACGTCCTGACTTTC. Protein product: CASSPRLASGANVLTF.

This clonotype was observed many times. The gene calls are TRBV28 and TRBJ2-3; 8 nucleotides agree with TRBD2. CDR3 size: 17 residues. Trimming removed 3 bases from V and 4 bases from J; junction bases left unmatched: 12. Germline V CDR1 and CDR2: MDHEN, SYDVKM. CDR3 sequence reads: CASSFQPAGDGADTQYF. The CDR3 nucleotides are TGTGCCAGCAGTTTTCAGCCAGCGGGAGATGGTGCAGATACGCAGTATTTT.

This chain joins TRBV6-1 and TRBJ1-2, with no clear D. Germline V CDR1 and CDR2: MNHNS, SASEGT. V was pared by 10 bases and J by 4 bases, with 13 bases between. The CDR3 is 12 residues long. The CDR3 DNA reads TGTGCCACCATGGGAGGTAGCTATGGCTACACCTTC. Its protein is CATMGGSYGYTF.